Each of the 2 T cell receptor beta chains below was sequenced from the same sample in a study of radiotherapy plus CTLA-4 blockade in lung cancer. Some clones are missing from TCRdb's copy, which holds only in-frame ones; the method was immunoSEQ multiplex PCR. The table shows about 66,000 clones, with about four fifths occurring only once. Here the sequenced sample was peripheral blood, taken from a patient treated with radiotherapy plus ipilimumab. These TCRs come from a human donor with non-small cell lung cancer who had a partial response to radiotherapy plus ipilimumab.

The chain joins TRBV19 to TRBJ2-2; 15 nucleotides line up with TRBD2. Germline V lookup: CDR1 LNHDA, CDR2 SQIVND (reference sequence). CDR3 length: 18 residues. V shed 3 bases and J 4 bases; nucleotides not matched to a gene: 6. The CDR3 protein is CASSMGGLAGGRTGELFF. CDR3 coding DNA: TGTGCCAGTAGTATGGGGGGACTAGCGGGAGGTCGCACCGGGGAGCTGTTTTTT.

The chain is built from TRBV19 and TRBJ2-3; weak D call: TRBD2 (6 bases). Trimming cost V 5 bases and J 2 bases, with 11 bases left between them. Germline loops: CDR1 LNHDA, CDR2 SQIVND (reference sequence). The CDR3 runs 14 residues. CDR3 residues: CASSARDSTDTQYF. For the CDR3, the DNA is TGTGCCAGTAGTGCCCGGGACTCCACAGATACGCAGTATTTT. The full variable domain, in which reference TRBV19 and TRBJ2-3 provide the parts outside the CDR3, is DGGITQSPKYLFRKEGQNVTLSCEQNLNHDAMYWYRQDPGQGLRLIYYSQIVNDFQKGDIAEGYSVSREKKESFPLTVTSAQKNPTAFYLCASSARDSTDTQYFGPGTRLTVL.